This T cell receptor beta chain was sequenced in a study of T cell repertoires in urothelial bladder cancer (dated by TCRdb to between 2017 and 2020). A note on the overall study: Of the approximately twelve resected lesions, three were clinically staged as cT0, three as cTa, three as cT1 and three as cT2 or greater. In the study, clonality of the TCR repertoire in bladder tumors was compared against clonality in benign bladder inflammation. A total of 11 to 12 patients who had bladder lesions and were undergoing transurethral resection were prospectively identified. About 12 resected bladder lesions were studied, comprising urothelial carcinoma (UC+) and benign (UC-) specimens.

The TCR beta chain CDR3 region was sequenced with the immunoSEQ assay. Turning to the authors' computational methods: T-cell fraction, clonal dominance and maximum TCR clone frequency were calculated for each specimen. The source is immuneACCESS, and TCRdb retained only in-frame sequences with V and J called. Part of the clones is not carried over; for the studies checked, unresolved V genes explain less than half of this, and the remainder is unexplained. That table supplies the V and J calls and clone size; D and trimming were determined from the DNA. The sample yields about 6,400 clones; 71% were counted once. Approximately 12% of the sample rests with the top ten. The germline V gene (reference sequence) specifies LNHDA as CDR1 and SQIVND as CDR2. Measured from the cysteine to the phenylalanine, the CDR3 is 12 residues long. CDR3 DNA is the only sequence kept; it has 36 bases, read in frame from the first base. Trimming leaves V shorter by 9 bases and J shorter by 3 bases, with the junction holding 2 bases beyond the gene matches.

At transurethral resection, specimens of the bladder lesions were collected and then stored at -80C. DNA was isolated from the bladder specimens obtained at transurethral resection. What the study reported, not specific to this receptor: The median percentage of tumor infiltrating lymphocytes was 2% in carcinoma specimens and roughly 12% in benign specimens. In carcinoma specimens, up to roughly 15% of infiltrating lymphocytes were accounted for by a single T-cell clone, compared with more than 1.5% in benign specimens. Urothelial carcinoma specimens had fewer T cells than benign specimens, with medians of roughly 5,600 and 26,000.

Details on this clone: Its antigen remains unidentified. No much larger clone exists at a distance of one base, and base qualities are not known.

Sequenced material: tumor-infiltrating cells from bladder cancer. This TCR came from a human donor with urothelial carcinoma. This chain joins TRBV19 to TRBJ2-5, with 9 middle bases fitting TRBD2. The CDR3 sequence is CARRTSEETQYF. The bases are TGTGCCAGAAGGACTAGCGAAGAGACCCAGTACTTC.